Listed below are T cell receptor beta chains from one sample, sequenced in a study of CD8 T cells in ankylosing spondylitis. From the 5' RACE reads, TCRdb called clonotypes with MiXCR, one entry per CDR3 protein. Of hundreds of thousands of distinct CDR3 sequences in the sample, roughly a quarter were seen once. Input material: blood, either unsorted or a sorted T cell fraction (not recorded which). The receptors were sampled from a male donor with ankylosing spondylitis. Both conserved end residues are part of each CDR3. A D gene is named only where the DNA matches it firmly. Rows may omit the clone size; those that give it use once, few, many or a size class.

size	V	D	J	DNA	CDR3
NA	TRBV3-1	NA	TRBJ1-5	TGTGCCAGCAGCCAAGTACCCATTATAGGTCGGCATCAGCCCCAGCATTTT	CASSQVPIIGRHQPQHF
NA	TRBV29-1	NA	TRBJ2-2	TGCAGCGTGAGACTAGTAGTCACCGGGGAGCTGTTTTTT	CSVRLVVTGELFF
NA	TRBV4-2	NA	TRBJ2-1	TGTGCCAGCAGCCAAGATCGTTTCAATGAGCAGTTCTTC	CASSQDRFNEQFF
NA	TRBV20-1	NA	TRBJ2-7	TGCAGTGCTGTTAGGGATTACGAGCAGTACTTC	CSAVRDYEQYF
few	TRBV11-2	NA	TRBJ2-1	TGTGCCAGCAGCCCAGGTTCGGGTGAGCAGTTCTTC	CASSPGSGEQFF
few	TRBV2	NA	TRBJ2-1	TGTGCCAGCAGTGAAGCGCTTCGTAGGGGGAGGGACAATGAGCAGTTCTTC	CASSEALRRGRDNEQFF
few	TRBV20-1	NA	TRBJ2-3	TGCAGTGCTAGAGATGAGGCTAGAACAGATACGCAGTATTTT	CSARDEARTDTQYF
NA	TRBV4-1	NA	TRBJ2-2	TGCGCCAGCAGCCAACGGGGCTGGACTTCGGGGAACACCGGGGAGCTGTTTTTT	CASSQRGWTSGNTGELFF
NA	TRBV3-1	NA	TRBJ2-1	TGTGCCAGCAGCCATAAGCGGCTCTACAATGAGCAGTTCTTC	CASSHKRLYNEQFF
NA	TRBV5-1	TRBD2	TRBJ2-1	TGCGCCAGCAGCTTGGCCTTGGGGGGGTACGGTGAGCAGTTCTTC	CASSLALGGYGEQFF
few	TRBV28	TRBD2	TRBJ2-3	TGTGCCAGCAGTTTTCTTGCCGGGACTAGCGGGAGGGCAGAGCCAGATACGCAGTATTTT	CASSFLAGTSGRAEPDTQYF
few	TRBV14	TRBD2	TRBJ2-5	TGTGCCAGCAGCCAAAGCCCCTCTAGCGGGAGGTACCAAGAGACCCAGTACTTC	CASSQSPSSGRYQETQYF
NA	TRBV24-1	NA	TRBJ2-5	TGTGCCACCAGCCCGGGTGGGGCTTTGAGGGAGACCCAGTACTTC	CATSPGGALRETQYF
few	TRBV7-2	NA	TRBJ2-7	TGTGCCAGCAGCTTAGCACAGACCTACGAGCAGTACTTC	CASSLAQTYEQYF
few	TRBV12-3/TRBV12-4	NA	TRBJ1-2	TGTGCCAGCAGTACCGAAGGGGCGAGAGGCTACACCTTC	CASSTEGARGYTF
NA	TRBV6-1	TRBD1	TRBJ2-5	TGTGCCAGCAGGCAGGGACAGGGGCAAGAGACCCAGTACTTC	CASRQGQGQETQYF
few	TRBV19	NA	TRBJ1-5	TGTGCCAGTACATCCTTCGGGACACAAAATCAGCCCCAGCATTTT	CASTSFGTQNQPQHF
few	TRBV5-1	TRBD1	TRBJ2-5	TGCGCCAGCAGCGTAGGAGACAGGGACCAAGAGACCCAGTACTTC	CASSVGDRDQETQYF
few	TRBV12-3/TRBV12-4	TRBD1	TRBJ1-5	TGTGCCAGCAGTTTCGCCGGACAGGGGTATCAGCCCCAGCATTTT	CASSFAGQGYQPQHF
few	TRBV2	NA	TRBJ2-3	TGTGCCAGCAGGCTCGGGACCGCCCGCACAGATACGCAGTATTTT	CASRLGTARTDTQYF
NA	TRBV6-1	TRBD2	TRBJ2-1	TGTGCCAGCACCGAGGAGGTAGCGGGTAACGAGCAGTTCTTC	CASTEEVAGNEQFF
NA	TRBV29-1	NA	TRBJ2-5	TGCAGCGGCGGGACGGGGGAGACCCAGTACTTC	CSGGTGETQYF
NA	TRBV10-3	NA	TRBJ2-1	TGTGCCATCAGTGAAGGCCACCGGGAGCAGTTCTTC	CAISEGHREQFF
NA	TRBV5-1	NA	TRBJ2-7	TGCGCCAGCAGCTTCATGGCGGAGCCCTACGAGCAGTACTTC	CASSFMAEPYEQYF
NA	TRBV11-3	NA	TRBJ2-1	TGTGCCAGCAGCTCGGGACCTATTTTCGAGCAGTTCTTC	CASSSGPIFEQFF
few	TRBV12-3/TRBV12-4	TRBD1	TRBJ2-1	TGTGCCAGCAGGCGGGACAGGGGCTACAATGAGCAGTTCTTC	CASRRDRGYNEQFF
NA	TRBV7-9	NA	TRBJ2-7	TGTGCCAGCAGCCCCGGTTCAGGGAGGCAGTTCTACGAGCAGTACTTC	CASSPGSGRQFYEQYF
few	TRBV5-1	NA	TRBJ2-1	TGCGCCAGCAGCTTTCCCCTCCCCAGCGACAATGAGCAGTTCTTC	CASSFPLPSDNEQFF
few	TRBV25-1	NA	TRBJ1-4	TGTGCCAGCAGTGTACTGGGAAAACTGTTTTTT	CASSVLGKLFF
NA	TRBV5-6	NA	TRBJ2-3	TGTGCCAGCAGCTCAGGCGGGCCGCAGTATTTT	CASSSGGPQYF
NA	TRBV29-1	NA	TRBJ1-5	TGCAGCGTTGGTGACGGGGCCCCCGGGCCCCAGCATTTT	CSVGDGAPGPQHF
NA	TRBV27	NA	TRBJ2-1	TGTGCCAGCAGTTTACTAGCGACGACGGGTAATGAGCAGTTCTTC	CASSLLATTGNEQFF
NA	TRBV29-1	NA	TRBJ1-4	TGCAGCGTTGTAGAAGCCGAAAAACTGTTTTTT	CSVVEAEKLFF